This entry is about one T cell receptor (beta chain). Assay used: immunoSEQ multiplex PCR; TCRdb lists only in-frame clones, some missing. Of about 60,000 clones in the sample, about 87% were seen once. This record belongs to a study of pediatric ulcerative colitis. Sample: blood. This sequence was found in a boy aged 10-17 years who was a control in a study of pediatric ulcerative colitis.

As DNA, the CDR3 is TGTGCCAGCAGGCCAGGGGGGTTGGCTAATGAAAAACTGTTTTTT. Its protein product is CASRPGGLANEKLFF. The gene calls are TRBV28 and TRBJ1-4; 7 positions agree with TRBD1. V lost 6 bases to trimming and J lost 3 bases; unmatched junction nucleotides: 7. CDR3 size: 15 residues. From germline, CDR1 is MDHEN and CDR2 SYDVKM.